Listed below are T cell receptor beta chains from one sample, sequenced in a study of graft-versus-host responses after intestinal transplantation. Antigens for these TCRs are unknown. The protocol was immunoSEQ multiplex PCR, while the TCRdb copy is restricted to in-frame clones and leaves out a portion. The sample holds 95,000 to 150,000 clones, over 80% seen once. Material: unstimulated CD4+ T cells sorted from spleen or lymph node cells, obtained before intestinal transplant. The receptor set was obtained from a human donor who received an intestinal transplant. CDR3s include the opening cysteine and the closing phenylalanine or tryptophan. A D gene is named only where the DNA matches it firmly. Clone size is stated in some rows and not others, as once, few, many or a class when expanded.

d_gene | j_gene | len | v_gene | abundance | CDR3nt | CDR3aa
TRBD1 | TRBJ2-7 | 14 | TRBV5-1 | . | TGCGCCAGCAGCGTCGACAGGGCCAACTACGAGCAGTACTTC | CASSVDRANYEQYF
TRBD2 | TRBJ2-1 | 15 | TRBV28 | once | TGTGCCAGCAGTCCGACTAGCGGGAGGGGAAATGAGCAGTTCTTC | CASSPTSGRGNEQFF
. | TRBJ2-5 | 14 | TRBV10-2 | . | TGCGCCAGCAGTCCGGAGTGGAGAGAAGAGACCCAGTACTTC | CASSPEWREETQYF
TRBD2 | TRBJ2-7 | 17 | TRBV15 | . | TGTGCCACCAGCAGAGATCGTCGGACTAGCGGGGTCTACGAGCAGTACTTC | CATSRDRRTSGVYEQYF
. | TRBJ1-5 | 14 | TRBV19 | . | TGTGCCAGTACCCCCCCCGGTAGCAATCAGCCCCAGCATTTT | CASTPPGSNQPQHF
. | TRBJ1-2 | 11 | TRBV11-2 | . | TGTGCCAGCAGCCCCGGGGGTGGCTACACCTTC | CASSPGGGYTF
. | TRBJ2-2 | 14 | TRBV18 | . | TGTGCCAGCTCGCGAATTGAAGGGGCCGGGGAGCTGTTTTTT | CASSRIEGAGELFF
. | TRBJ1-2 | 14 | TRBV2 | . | TGTGCCAGCAGGCCCCACGGGGACCGACCTGGCTACACCTTC | CASRPHGDRPGYTF
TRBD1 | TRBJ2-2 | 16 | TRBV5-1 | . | TGCGCCAGCAGCTCCGACAGGGTAGGTTTCAGCGGGGAGCTGTTTTTT | CASSSDRVGFSGELFF
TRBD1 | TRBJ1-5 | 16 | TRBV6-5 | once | TGTGCCAGCAGTTACTCCCGGACAGGGGAAAATCAGCCCCAGCATTTT | CASSYSRTGENQPQHF
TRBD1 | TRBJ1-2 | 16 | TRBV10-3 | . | TGTGCCATCAGTGTGGGCCCGGGACAGGGGGCGTTGATATACACCTTC | CAISVGPGQGALIYTF
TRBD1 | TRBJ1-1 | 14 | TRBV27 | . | TGTGCCAGCAGTACACCAGACAGGGTCACTGAAGCTTTCTTT | CASSTPDRVTEAFF
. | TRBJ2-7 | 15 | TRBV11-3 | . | TGTGCCAGCAGCTTGGGGGAAAACCCCCACTACGAGCAGTACTTC | CASSLGENPHYEQYF
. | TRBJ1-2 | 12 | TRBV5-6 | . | TGTGCCAGCAGCTTGGATTCTGTCGGCTACACCTTC | CASSLDSVGYTF
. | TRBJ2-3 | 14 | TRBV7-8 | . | TGTGCCAGCAGCTTACCCCCCGGCGCAGATACGCAGTATTTT | CASSLPPGADTQYF
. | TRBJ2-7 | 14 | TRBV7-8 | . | TGTGCCAGCAGCAATCAGCGGACCCGATACGAGCAGTACTTC | CASSNQRTRYEQYF
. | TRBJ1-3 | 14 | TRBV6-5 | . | TGTGCCAGCAGTTACACGGGAACTGGAAACACCATATATTTT | CASSYTGTGNTIYF
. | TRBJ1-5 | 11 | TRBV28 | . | TGTGCCAGCAGTTTTTATCAGCCCCAGCATTTT | CASSFYQPQHF
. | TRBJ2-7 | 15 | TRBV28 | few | TGTGCCAGCAGTCCCCCTAGGTTCCCCTCCTACGAGCAGTACTTC | CASSPPRFPSYEQYF
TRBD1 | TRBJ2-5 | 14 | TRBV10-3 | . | TGTGCCATCAGTACATCTGGACAGGAAGAGACCCAGTACTTC | CAISTSGQEETQYF
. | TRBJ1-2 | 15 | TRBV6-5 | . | TGTGCCAGCAGTTTTTCGGGCCTCCCAAACTATGGCTACACCTTC | CASSFSGLPNYGYTF
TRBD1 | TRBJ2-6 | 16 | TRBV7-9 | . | TGTGCCAGCAGCCCCCGGACAGGGGCTGGGGCCAACGTCCTGACTTTC | CASSPRTGAGANVLTF
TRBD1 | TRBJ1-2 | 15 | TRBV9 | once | TGTGCCAGCAGCGCTGACCCCAGGGGGCCCGATGGCTACACCTTC | CASSADPRGPDGYTF
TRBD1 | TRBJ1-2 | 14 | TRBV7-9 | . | TGTGCCAGCAGCGCCCGGGACAGGGATTATGGCTACACCTTC | CASSARDRDYGYTF
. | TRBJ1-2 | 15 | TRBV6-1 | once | TGTGCCAGCAGTTTCGAAGCGGGGCACAACTATGGCTACACCTTC | CASSFEAGHNYGYTF
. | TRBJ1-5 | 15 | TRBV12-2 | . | TGTGCAAGTCGCTACGGACGGGGACGGAATCAGCCCCAGCATTTT | CASRYGRGRNQPQHF
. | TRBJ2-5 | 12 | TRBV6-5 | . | TGTGCCAGCAGCGCAGGGCATGAGACCCAGTACTTC | CASSAGHETQYF
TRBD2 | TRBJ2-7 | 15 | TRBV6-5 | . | TGTGCCAGCAGTTACGGTTTAGCGGGAGCCTATGAGCAGTACTTC | CASSYGLAGAYEQYF
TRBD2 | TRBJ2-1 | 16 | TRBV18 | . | TGTGCCAGCTCACCGAGCGGACTAGCGGCCCACAATGAGCAGTTCTTC | CASSPSGLAAHNEQFF
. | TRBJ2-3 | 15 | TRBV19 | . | TGTGCCAGTAGTATCCAGGGACATCTCACAGATACGCAGTATTTT | CASSIQGHLTDTQYF
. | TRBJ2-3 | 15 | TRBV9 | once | TGTGCCAGCAGCGTTAATGCTAGCGGCACAGATACGCAGTATTTT | CASSVNASGTDTQYF
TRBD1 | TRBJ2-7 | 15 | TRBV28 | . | TGTGCCAGCACCTCAGTGGACAGGGGCCTCTACGAGCAGTACTTC | CASTSVDRGLYEQYF
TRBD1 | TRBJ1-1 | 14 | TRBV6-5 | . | TGTGCCAGCACCCTGACAGGGTCCGACACTGAAGCTTTCTTT | CASTLTGSDTEAFF
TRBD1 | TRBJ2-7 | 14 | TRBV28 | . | TGTGCCAGCAGTCTACATACAGGGGCCTACGAGCAGTACTTC | CASSLHTGAYEQYF
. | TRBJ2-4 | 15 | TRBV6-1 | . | TGTGCCAGCGGATTGGGGCTGACGTGGGGAAACATTCAGTACTTC | CASGLGLTWGNIQYF
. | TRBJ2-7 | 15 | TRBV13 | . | TGTGCCAGCAGCCGAGGGCGGGCCCCTTCCTACGAGCAGTACTTC | CASSRGRAPSYEQYF
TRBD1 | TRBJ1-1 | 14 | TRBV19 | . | TGTGCCAGTAGTATACAGGGGGCGCCCACTGAAGCTTTCTTT | CASSIQGAPTEAFF
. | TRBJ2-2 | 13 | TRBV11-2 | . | TGTGCCAGCAGCAGTCAACCCACCGGGGAGCTGTTTTTT | CASSSQPTGELFF
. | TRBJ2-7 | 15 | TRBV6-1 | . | TGTGCCAGCAGCCCGCTTGGCAAGGGAGCCTACGAGCAGTACTTC | CASSPLGKGAYEQYF
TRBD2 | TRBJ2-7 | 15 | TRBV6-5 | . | TGTGCCAGCAAGCCGGGACTAGCGGCCTCCTACGAGCAGTACTTC | CASKPGLAASYEQYF